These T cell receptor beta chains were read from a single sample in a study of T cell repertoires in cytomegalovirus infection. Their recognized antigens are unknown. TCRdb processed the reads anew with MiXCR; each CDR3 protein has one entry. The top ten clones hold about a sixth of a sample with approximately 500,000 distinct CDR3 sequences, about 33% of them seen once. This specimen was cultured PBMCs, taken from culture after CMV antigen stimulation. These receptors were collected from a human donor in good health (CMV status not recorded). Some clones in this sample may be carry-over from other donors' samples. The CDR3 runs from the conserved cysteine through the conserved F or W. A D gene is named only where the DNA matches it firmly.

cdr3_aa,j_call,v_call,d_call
CASSLGTWDRVYTEAFF,TRBJ1-1,TRBV7-9,TRBD1
CASIPRAGRPDTQYF,TRBJ2-3,TRBV6-2/TRBV6-3,.
CASSFRLLNTEAFF,TRBJ1-1,TRBV6-2/TRBV6-3,.
CASSPPLGRVEF,TRBJ2-7,TRBV7-9,TRBD2
CASSFDHTGELFF,TRBJ2-2,TRBV12-3/TRBV12-4,.
CSATPSVRGMGYTF,TRBJ1-2,TRBV20-1,TRBD1
CASSYPLAGGEETQYF,TRBJ2-5,TRBV6-5,TRBD2
CASSPRKDEQFF,TRBJ2-1,TRBV11-3,.
CASKRAYTEAFF,TRBJ1-1,TRBV19,.
CASSYRPGHEAFF,TRBJ1-1,TRBV6-2/TRBV6-3,.
CASSLSEAFGYTF,TRBJ1-2,TRBV7-9,.
CASSLITGQGPGREGYNEQFF,TRBJ2-1,TRBV27,.
CASSSGLSRDTQYF,TRBJ2-3,TRBV6-2/TRBV6-3,.
CASSSLGLAGAEQFF,TRBJ2-1,TRBV7-9,TRBD2
CASSPGTTNTDTQYF,TRBJ2-3,TRBV7-6,TRBD2
CASSPGTSLWLEQFF,TRBJ2-1,TRBV5-3,.
CASSEWGTGVSQETQYF,TRBJ2-5,TRBV25-1,TRBD1
CASSPLAGGENEQFF,TRBJ2-1,TRBV19,TRBD2
CASSLWDRETGELFF,TRBJ2-2,TRBV7-4,TRBD1
CASSYGGAGANVLTF,TRBJ2-6,TRBV6-2/TRBV6-3,TRBD2
CASSLEWGSSGANVLTF,TRBJ2-6,TRBV7-6,.
CASSLEGGGAQETQYF,TRBJ2-5,TRBV7-8,TRBD2
CASSRDRADTQYF,TRBJ2-3,TRBV12-3/TRBV12-4,TRBD1
CANGMTGAYEQYF,TRBJ2-7,TRBV6-2/TRBV6-3,TRBD1
CASSLERSRAQYF,TRBJ2-3,TRBV7-8,.
CASSFTRGRNTQYF,TRBJ2-3,TRBV7-2,.
CSVGRASGRDKETQYF,TRBJ2-5,TRBV29-1,TRBD2
CASSPGGSLTEQYF,TRBJ2-7,TRBV7-2,.
CASSSGQGFSSYNEQFF,TRBJ2-1,TRBV7-2,TRBD1
CASSPAGTASTDTQYF,TRBJ2-3,TRBV7-9,TRBD1
CASSLTSLRDEQFF,TRBJ2-1,TRBV7-8,.
CASSSSGRGADTQYF,TRBJ2-3,TRBV7-2,TRBD2
CAWSVHSSYNEQFF,TRBJ2-1,TRBV30,.
CSVGGRDPSYEQYF,TRBJ2-7,TRBV29-1,.
CATSRQIFRDDQPQHF,TRBJ1-5,TRBV15,.
CAWSVDSLRQPQHF,TRBJ1-5,TRBV30,.
CATSRDQAGNEKLFF,TRBJ1-4,TRBV15,.
CASSWKRLAGVSYEQYF,TRBJ2-7,TRBV6-2/TRBV6-3,TRBD2
CASSWGSTGIANEQFF,TRBJ2-1,TRBV5-6,TRBD1
CASTREGLYGYTF,TRBJ1-2,TRBV7-2,.
CASSPGSSTDTQYF,TRBJ2-3,TRBV7-2,.
CASSPRAGLASYEQYF,TRBJ2-7,TRBV7-2,TRBD2
CASRTSGILSGANVLTF,TRBJ2-6,TRBV6-2/TRBV6-3,.
CASKPGLAGNTGELFF,TRBJ2-2,TRBV6-2/TRBV6-3,TRBD2
CASSPGLATTGELFF,TRBJ2-2,TRBV7-6,TRBD2
CASSPGRGVGYNEQFF,TRBJ2-1,TRBV7-7,.
CASRTVAGVSYEQYF,TRBJ2-7,TRBV10-2,TRBD2
CASSYSGTGITYEQYF,TRBJ2-7,TRBV19,TRBD1
CASSLEGGNNEQFF,TRBJ2-1,TRBV11-2,.
CASSYGGSNEKLFF,TRBJ1-4,TRBV6-6,.
CASALARYQPQHF,TRBJ1-5,TRBV7-2,.
CASSLRPGQDTGELFF,TRBJ2-2,TRBV7-9,.
CASSLEAAGASEQFF,TRBJ2-1,TRBV7-2,TRBD2
CASSNRDGDNYGYTF,TRBJ1-2,TRBV7-2,.